The 6 T cell receptor beta chains reported below all come from one sample, sequenced in a study of regulatory T cells in long-lasting Graves disease. CDR3-region Arm-PCR and iRepertoire HTBI primers produced the TCR beta libraries. TCRdb reprocessed the multiplex PCR reads via MiXCR and lists one record per CDR3 protein. The data contain about 560,000 distinct CDR3 sequences, about 16% of them singletons. The time point is: newly diagnosed GD, antithyroid drugs for less than 3 months. After RNA was extracted from PBMCs, the TCR library was made from it. The sample was also reused in another study, on T cells in Graves' hyperthyroidism and ophthalmopathy.

Sequences were derived from peripheral blood mononuclear cells (PBMCs), sampled at new diagnosis, from a patient treated with antithyroid drugs. The receptor set was obtained from a man between 18 and 35 years old with Graves disease.

This clonotype was found a few times. The V and J genes are TRBV5-6 and TRBJ2-1, with TRBD1 matching over 9 bases. Germline V lookup: CDR1 SGHDT, CDR2 YYEEEE. The junction had 7 bases not matched to a gene; V was cut back by 0 bases and J by 15 bases. CDR3 length: 13 amino acids. For the CDR3, the DNA is TGTGCCAGCAGCTTGGACCCGGACAGGGGTGTGTTCTTC. It translates to CASSLDPDRGVFF.

This clonotype showed up many times. V is TRBV24-1 and J is TRBJ1-5, with 9 nucleotides matching TRBD1. In germline, CDR1 is KGHDR, CDR2 SFDVKD. There are 17 residues in the CDR3. J was trimmed by 0 bases and V by 4 bases; bases with no gene match: 6. The CDR3 here is CATSDRGQGYSNQPQHF. The CDR3 DNA follows: TGTGCCACCAGTGACCGAGGACAGGGGTATAGCAATCAGCCCCAGCATTTT.

Ten or more counts support this clonotype. The chain carries TRBV20-1 and TRBJ2-5, with 15 bases that match TRBD2. With V trimmed by 3 bases and J by 0 bases, 5 bases remained unmatched. Per germline, CDR1 DFQATT and CDR2 SNEGSKA (reference sequence). This CDR3 spans 17 amino acids. The CDR3 coding sequence is TGCAGTGCTAGCCCCGGGACTAGCGGGAGGCACCAAGAGACCCAGTACTTC. The encoded protein is CSASPGTSGRHQETQYF.

This clonotype was observed a few times. The rearrangement uses TRBV5-1 and TRBJ2-5; the D is unclear. The CDR3 length is 13 residues. Germline V CDR1 and CDR2: SGHRS, YFSETQ. V lost 0 bases, J lost 1 base, and 4 bases lay in between. This chain's CDR3 is CASSLESQETQYF. The CDR3, as DNA: TGCGCCAGCAGCTTGGAGTCCCAAGAGACCCAGTACTTC. The full variable domain, its missing parts supplied by reference TRBV5-1 and TRBJ2-5, is KAGVTQTPRYLIKTRGQQVTLSCSPISGHRSVSWYQQTPGQGLQFLFEYFSETQRNKGNFPGRFSGRQFSNSRSEMNVSTLELGDSALYLCASSLESQETQYFGPGTRLLVL.

This clonotype was counted at least ten times. J is TRBJ1-1 and V is TRBV20-1; D is unclear. The CDR3 totals 13 residues. CDR1 and CDR2 from the germline V gene are DFQATT and SNEGSKA (reference sequence). V lost 0 bases and J lost 1, with 6 bases in between. For the CDR3, the DNA is TGCAGTGCTAGAGATCACAGGAACACTGAAGCTTTCTTT. Its translation: CSARDHRNTEAFF.

Points on this clonotype: It may be a read error: a sequence one base away is much more abundant. V is TRBV6-2 or TRBV6-3 and J is TRBJ2-7; the D gene is possibly TRBD2 (5 bases). This CDR3 contains 18 residues. The germline CDR1 and CDR2 sequences are MNHEY and SVGEGT. As DNA, the CDR3 is TGTGCCAGCAGTTACATGAGACCTCCGCTGTATGGAGGATACGGGCAGTACTTC. It specifies CASSYMRPPLYGGYGQYF.